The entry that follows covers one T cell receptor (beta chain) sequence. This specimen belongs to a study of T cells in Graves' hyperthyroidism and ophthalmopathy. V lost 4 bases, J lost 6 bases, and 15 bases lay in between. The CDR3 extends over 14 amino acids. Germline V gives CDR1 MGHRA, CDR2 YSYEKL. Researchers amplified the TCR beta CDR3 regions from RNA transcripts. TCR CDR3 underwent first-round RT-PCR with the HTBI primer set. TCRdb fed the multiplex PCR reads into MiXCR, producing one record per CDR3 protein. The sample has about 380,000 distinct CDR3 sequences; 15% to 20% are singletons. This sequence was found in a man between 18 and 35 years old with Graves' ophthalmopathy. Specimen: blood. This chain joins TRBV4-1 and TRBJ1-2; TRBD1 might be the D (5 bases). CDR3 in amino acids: CASSPPTDPDGYTF. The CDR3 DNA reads TGCGCCAGCAGCCCCCCGACAGATCCAGATGGCTACACCTTC.